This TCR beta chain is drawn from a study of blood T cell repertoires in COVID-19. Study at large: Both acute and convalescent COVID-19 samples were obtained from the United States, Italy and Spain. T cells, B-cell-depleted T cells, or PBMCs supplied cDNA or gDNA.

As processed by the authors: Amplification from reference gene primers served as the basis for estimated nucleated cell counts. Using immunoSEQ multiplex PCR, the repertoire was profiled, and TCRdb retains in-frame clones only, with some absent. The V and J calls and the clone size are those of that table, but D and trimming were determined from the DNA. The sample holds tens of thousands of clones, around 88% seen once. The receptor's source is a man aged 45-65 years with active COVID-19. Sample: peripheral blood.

CDR3 nucleotides: TGCAGTGCTAGTGACGACAGCGACGAGCAGTACTTC. Protein: CSASDDSDEQYF. This chain links TRBV20-1 with TRBJ2-7; possibly TRBD1 for D (5 bases). CDR1 and CDR2 (germline): DFQATT, SNEGSKA (reference sequence). The ends were cut back, 3 bases at V and 5 bases at J, with 11 bases in the middle. This CDR3 is built from 12 residues.